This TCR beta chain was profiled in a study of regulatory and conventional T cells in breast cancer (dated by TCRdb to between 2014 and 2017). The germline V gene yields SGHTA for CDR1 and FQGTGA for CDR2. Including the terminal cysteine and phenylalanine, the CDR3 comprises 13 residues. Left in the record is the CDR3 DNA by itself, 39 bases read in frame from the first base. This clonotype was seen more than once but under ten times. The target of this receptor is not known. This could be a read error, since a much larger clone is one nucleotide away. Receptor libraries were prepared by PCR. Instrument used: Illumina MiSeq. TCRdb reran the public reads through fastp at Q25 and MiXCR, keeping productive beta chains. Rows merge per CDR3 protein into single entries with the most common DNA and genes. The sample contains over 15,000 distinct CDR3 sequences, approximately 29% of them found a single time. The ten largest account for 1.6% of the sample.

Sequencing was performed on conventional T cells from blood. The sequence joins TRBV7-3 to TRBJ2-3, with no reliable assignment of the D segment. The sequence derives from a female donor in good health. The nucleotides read TGTGCCAGCGGCTTAACGTTCCGAGATACGCAGTATTTT. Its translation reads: CASGLTFRDTQYF.